The rows below give T cell receptor beta chains drawn from one sample of a study of shared clonotypes between healthy human individuals. The protocol was immunoSEQ multiplex PCR, while the TCRdb copy is restricted to in-frame clones and leaves out a portion. The sample has approximately 1.1 million clones; 70% to 80% are singletons. Sequenced material: memory CD4+ T cells from PBMCs. The origin of the receptors is a man aged 18-30 years in good health. Some clones in this sample may be carry-over from other donors' samples. Each CDR3 is given with its conserved first and last residue. D genes are given only for firm matches. The size of a clone is reported for some rows only, either as once, few or many, or as a class for expanded clones.

>13|once|TRBJ2-7|TRBV4-1|TRBD1
CASSQEGSGQGIF
TGCGCCAGCAGCCAAGAAGGGAGTGGACAGGGCATCTTC
>13|-|TRBJ2-1|TRBV19|-
CASSQWELNEQFF
TGTGCCAGTAGCCAGTGGGAGCTGAATGAGCAGTTCTTC
>15|-|TRBJ1-1|TRBV28|TRBD1
CASSSPRGLNTEAFF
TGTGCCAGCAGTTCTCCTAGGGGGCTGAACACTGAAGCTTTCTTT
>14|-|TRBJ1-5|TRBV5-1|TRBD1
CASSLEGQNQPQHF
TGCGCCAGCAGCTTGGAGGGACAGAATCAGCCCCAGCATTTT
>15|-|TRBJ2-1|TRBV6-6|TRBD1
CASSPPGTGGFEQFF
TGTGCCAGCAGTCCACCCGGGACAGGGGGGTTCGAGCAGTTCTTC
>17|-|TRBJ2-3|TRBV28|TRBD2
CASRWAREGEWVDTQYF
TGTGCCAGCAGGTGGGCGCGGGAGGGGGAGTGGGTAGATACGCAGTATTTT
>13|-|TRBJ2-4|TRBV18|-
CASSDGAENIQYF
TGTGCCAGCTCAGACGGGGCTGAAAACATTCAGTACTTC
>15|-|TRBJ2-3|TRBV5-1|-
CASSSGSGYTDTQYF
TGCGCCAGCAGCTCGGGCTCCGGTTACACAGATACGCAGTATTTT
>13|-|TRBJ1-1|TRBV7-2|TRBD1
CASSSNTGGEAFF
TGTGCCAGCAGCTCGAATACAGGGGGCGAAGCTTTCTTT
>15|few|TRBJ1-2|TRBV7-2|-
CASSLGTDANYGYTF
TGTGCCAGCAGCTTAGGGACAGACGCTAACTATGGCTACACCTTC
>14|-|TRBJ2-7|TRBV5-4|-
CASSRGGKTNEQYF
TGTGCCAGCAGCCGCGGTGGCAAGACCAACGAGCAGTACTTC
>14|-|TRBJ2-7|TRBV18|-
CASSPPQTNYEQYF
TGTGCCAGCTCACCTCCCCAGACGAACTACGAGCAGTACTTC
>16|-|TRBJ1-4|TRBV4-2|-
CASSQDPGATNEKLFF
TGTGCCAGCAGCCAAGATCCGGGGGCAACTAATGAAAAACTGTTTTTT
>13|-|TRBJ2-7|TRBV7-2|-
CASRGAGSYEQYF
TGTGCCAGCAGAGGGGCCGGCTCCTACGAGCAGTACTTC
>15|-|TRBJ1-5|TRBV7-8|-
CASSATVNSNQPQHF
TGTGCCAGCAGCGCGACAGTGAATAGCAATCAGCCCCAGCATTTT
>11|-|TRBJ1-3|TRBV25-1|-
CASSGGNTIYF
TGTGCCAGCAGTGGGGGGAACACCATATATTTT
>14|-|TRBJ2-6|TRBV6-5|-
CASHSSSGANVLTF
TGTGCCAGCCACTCCAGCTCTGGGGCCAACGTCCTGACTTTC
>14|-|TRBJ1-2|TRBV2|TRBD1
CASSEEGTGVGYTF
TGTGCCAGCAGTGAAGAGGGGACAGGGGTAGGCTACACCTTC
>14|-|TRBJ2-7|TRBV7-3|-
CASSPIRTAYEQYF
TGTGCCAGCAGCCCGATCAGAACGGCCTACGAGCAGTACTTC
>15|-|TRBJ2-1|TRBV2|-
CASSSTLPNVYEQFF
TGTGCCAGCAGCTCTACCCTCCCGAACGTGTATGAGCAGTTCTTC
>14|-|TRBJ1-2|TRBV6-1|TRBD1
CASSEGDRGFGYTF
TGTGCCAGCAGTGAAGGGGACAGAGGATTTGGCTACACCTTC
>13|-|TRBJ2-1|TRBV9|-
CASSVAPINEQFF
TGTGCCAGCAGCGTAGCCCCTATTAATGAGCAGTTCTTC
>13|-|TRBJ1-2|TRBV2|-
CADGGSYPGGYTF
TGTGCCGATGGGGGGTCATATCCAGGTGGCTACACCTTC
>13|-|TRBJ2-1|TRBV30|TRBD1
CAWSVTHGTGNFF
TGTGCCTGGAGTGTAACCCACGGGACAGGTAACTTCTTC
>15|-|TRBJ1-4|TRBV6-5|-
CASSRTTRPNEKLFF
TGTGCCAGCAGTCGGACGACAAGGCCTAATGAAAAACTGTTTTTT
>13|many|TRBJ1-2|TRBV5-1|-
CASSLRQGVGYTF
TGCGCCAGCAGCTTGAGGCAGGGCGTTGGCTACACCTTC
>14|-|TRBJ2-1|TRBV9|-
CASSPQYSYNEQFF
TGTGCCAGCAGCCCCCAATATTCCTACAATGAGCAGTTCTTC
>15|-|TRBJ2-1|TRBV19|-
CASSTPDHSYNEQFF
TGTGCCAGTAGTACACCGGACCACTCCTACAATGAGCAGTTCTTC
>12|-|TRBJ2-1|TRBV7-8|-
CASSPSSGTVFF
TGTGCCAGCAGCCCGAGTTCCGGGACTGTGTTCTTC
>20|-|TRBJ2-7|TRBV2|TRBD1
CASSEKLRTGGDSGWYEQYF
TGTGCCAGCAGTGAGAAACTACGGACAGGGGGGGATTCCGGTTGGTACGAGCAGTACTTC
>15|-|TRBJ2-5|TRBV11-2|-
CASSLDVTVGETQYF
TGTGCCAGCAGCTTAGATGTGACAGTAGGAGAGACCCAGTACTTC
>16|-|TRBJ1-3|TRBV7-3|-
CASSLGPSSSGNTIYF
TGTGCCAGCAGCTTGGGACCGTCTAGCTCTGGAAACACCATATATTTT
>16|-|TRBJ2-3|TRBV9|TRBD2
CASSGGLAGYTDTQYF
TGTGCCAGCAGTGGGGGACTAGCGGGGTACACAGATACGCAGTATTTT
>15|-|TRBJ1-5|TRBV7-2|TRBD1
CASSLGTGLPGPQHF
TGTGCCAGCAGCTTAGGGACAGGGCTCCCCGGGCCCCAGCATTTT
>15|-|TRBJ1-3|TRBV28|-
CASSPSFITGNTIYF
TGTGCCAGCAGCCCATCATTCATCACTGGAAACACCATATATTTT
>16|-|TRBJ1-3|TRBV7-2|TRBD1
CASSSSGTGYGNTIYF
TGTGCCAGCAGCTCGTCCGGGACAGGGTACGGAAACACCATATATTTT
>15|-|TRBJ2-7|TRBV5-1|-
CASSLAGSPNGEQYF
TGCGCCAGCAGCTTGGCAGGCAGCCCCAATGGGGAGCAGTACTTC
>14|-|TRBJ2-1|TRBV5-1|TRBD1
CASSSGTGRNEQFF
TGCGCCAGCAGCTCGGGGACAGGGCGCAATGAGCAGTTCTTC
>13|-|TRBJ1-2|TRBV15|-
CATSRDGGYGYTF
TGTGCCACCAGCAGAGATGGCGGCTATGGCTACACCTTC
>13|-|TRBJ2-7|TRBV7-9|-
CASSRQVPYEQYF
TGTGCCAGCAGCCGACAGGTCCCCTACGAGCAGTACTTC
>20|few|TRBJ2-2|TRBV4-2|TRBD2
CASSRESPLTAGGGTGELFF
TGTGCCAGCAGCCGCGAAAGTCCTTTGACAGCGGGAGGGGGCACCGGGGAGCTGTTTTTT
>15|-|TRBJ1-5|TRBV4-2|-
CASSPDAAPHQPQHF
TGTGCCAGCAGCCCAGATGCAGCCCCTCATCAGCCCCAGCATTTT
>18|-|TRBJ2-1|TRBV11-2|TRBD2
CASSLDTGLAGAYNEQFF
TGTGCCAGCAGCTTAGATACCGGACTAGCGGGAGCTTACAATGAGCAGTTCTTC
>21|-|TRBJ2-3|TRBV4-1|TRBD1
CASSQSPQGASGLRKGHTQYF
TGCGCCAGCAGCCAAAGCCCACAGGGGGCTTCGGGGCTTAGAAAAGGGCATACGCAGTATTTT